A selection of T cell receptor beta chains follows, all from one sample in a study of T cell repertoires in cytomegalovirus infection. No antigen has been identified for these receptors. TCRdb reprocessed the reads with MiXCR, giving one entry per CDR3 protein. The sample includes hundreds of thousands of distinct CDR3 sequences, around 31% of them seen just once. Source: cultured PBMCs, taken from culture after CMV antigen stimulation. All receptors derive from a human donor in good health (CMV status not recorded). Some clones in this sample may be carry-over from other donors' samples. Both conserved end residues are part of each CDR3. D genes are given only for firm matches. Clone size appears in some rows only: once, few, many, or a class for an expanded clone.

d_call,clone_size,v_call,j_call,cdr3_nt,cdr3_aa
TRBD2,-,TRBV6-6,TRBJ2-1,TGTGCCAGCAGTTACGCGACTAGCGGGAGTCTCAATGAGCAGTTCTTC,CASSYATSGSLNEQFF
-,-,TRBV7-6,TRBJ1-1,TGTGCCAGCAGCTTAGGGGGGGTAAGGGCTGAAGCTTTCTTT,CASSLGGVRAEAFF
TRBD2,-,TRBV7-2,TRBJ2-3,TGTGCCAGCAGCTCGGGGGAACTAGCGGGCACAGATACGCAGTATTTT,CASSSGELAGTDTQYF
TRBD1,once,TRBV15,TRBJ1-2,TGTGCCACCAGCAGATCACAGGGGGATGGCTACACCTTC,CATSRSQGDGYTF
-,-,TRBV19,TRBJ1-5,TGTGCCAGTAGATTGGCGGGCAATCAGCCCCAGCATTTT,CASRLAGNQPQHF
TRBD2,few,TRBV7-9,TRBJ2-1,TGTGCCAGCAGCCCGCTCGCGGGGGGTGAGCAGTTCTTC,CASSPLAGGEQFF
-,-,TRBV28,TRBJ2-5,TGTGCCAGCAGCCGTCTTGCAGGGGGGCCAGAGACCCAGTACTTC,CASSRLAGGPETQYF
TRBD2,-,TRBV6-2/TRBV6-3,TRBJ2-2,TGTGCCAGCAGTACAAGACTAGCGGGAGACACCGGGGAGCTGTTTTTT,CASSTRLAGDTGELFF
TRBD1,-,TRBV7-2,TRBJ1-2,TGTGCCAGCGGGACAGGACAGGGAGCTGGCTACACCTTC,CASGTGQGAGYTF
TRBD1,-,TRBV4-1,TRBJ1-6,TGCGCCAGCAGCCAAACAAACCGGGACAGGGAACGCTCACCCCTCCACTTT,CASSQTNRDRERSPLHF